The 26 T cell receptor beta chains below all came from one sample that was sequenced in a study of Graves' ophthalmopathy and Graves' hyperthyroidism. CDR3 regions of TCR beta were amplified from RNA transcripts. Investigators did first-round RT-PCR with HTBI primers, then second-round multiplex PCR. Each CDR3 protein is one row after TCRdb ran MiXCR on the multiplex PCR reads. Of about 500,000 distinct CDR3 sequences listed, roughly 40% were seen once; the top ten hold less than 4.5%. Sample: peripheral blood or thyroid tissue (not recorded which). The receptors were sampled from an adult man with Graves' hyperthyroidism.

This clonotype was seen at least ten times. This sequence joins TRBV4-1 and TRBJ2-7; D remains unclear. CDR1 is MGHRA and CDR2 is YSYEKL in the germline V gene. Trimming took off 2 bases at V and 3 bases at J, with 8 bases between the two ends. This CDR3 contains 13 residues. CDR3 residues: CASSQSNVYEQYF. In DNA form, the CDR3 reads TGCGCCAGCAGCCAAAGCAACGTCTACGAGCAGTACTTC.

This clonotype has at least ten counts. The chain recombines TRBV7-9 with TRBJ1-2; TRBD1 matches at 11 bases. Germline assignment: CDR1 SEHNR and CDR2 FQNEAQ (reference sequence). The CDR3 consists of 15 residues. J gave up 8 bases and V 2 bases, and 7 bases lay outside the gene matches. CDR3 region: CASSLNGQGAYGYTF. CDR3 sequence (DNA): TGTGCCAGCAGCTTAAACGGACAGGGGGCTTACGGCTACACCTTC.

In the case of this clonotype: This may be a read error: a much more frequent sequence differs by one nucleotide. This CDR3 fails to terminate in the conserved phenylalanine or tryptophan, so it likely reflects a read error. The chain is built from TRBV29-1 and TRBJ1-2, with 8 positions matching TRBD1. After removal of 3 bases from V and 2 bases from J, the junction contained 11 bases not matched to a gene. CDR1 and CDR2 from the germline V gene are SQVTM and ANQGSEA. There are 16 residues in the CDR3. The CDR3 loop is CSVDRITGTGNYGYTL. Here the CDR3 DNA reads TGCAGCGTTGACAGGATCACCGGGACAGGAAACTATGGCTACACCCTC.

This clonotype was counted many times. The chain combines TRBV19 with TRBJ1-1, with D possibly matching TRBD1 (6 bases). Germline CDR1 LNHDA, CDR2 SQIVND (reference sequence). There are 16 residues in the CDR3. V was shortened by 1 base and J by 1 base, with 13 bases between the two germline ends. Written as DNA, the CDR3 is TGTGCCAGTAGTATAGCCCCAGTGACAGGGAACACTGAAGCTTTCTTT. Protein: CASSIAPVTGNTEAFF.

This clonotype was observed a handful of times. The chain links TRBV7-9 to TRBJ2-7, with TRBD2 matching over 12 bases. The J call is in doubt because the DNA end fits TRBJ2-1 better. CDR1 is SEHNR, CDR2 FQNEAQ, per germline (reference sequence). The CDR3 spans 15 residues. This CDR3 is CASSTTSGGYNEQFF. In DNA form, the CDR3 reads TGTGCCAGCAGCACGACTAGCGGGGGTTACAATGAGCAGTTCTTC.

V and J are TRBV7-8 and TRBJ2-2; TRBD1 aligns across 7 bases. The V and J ends lost 5 bases and 3 bases, in that order; junction bases with no gene match: 6. CDR3 length: 15 amino acids. The germline V gene encodes CDR1 SGHVS and CDR2 FQNEAQ. The CDR3 sequence is CASSIRGFDTGELFF. CDR3 DNA: TGTGCCAGCAGCATCAGGGGGTTCGACACCGGGGAGCTGTTTTTT. The full variable domain, rest sourced from reference TRBV7-8 and TRBJ2-2, is GAGVSQSPRYKVAKRGQDVALRCDPISGHVSLFWYQQALGQGPEFLTYFQNEAQLDKSGLPSDRFFAERPEGSVSTLKIQRTQQEDSAVYLCASSIRGFDTGELFFGEGSRLTVL.

This rearrangement joins TRBV6-5 to TRBJ2-7; 7 bases line up with TRBD2. Germline V lookup: CDR1 MNHEY, CDR2 SVGAGI. The ends lost 5 bases at V and 3 bases at J; junction bases unmatched: 10. The CDR3 totals 15 residues. CDR3 bases: TGTGCCAGCAGTGAAGTTTGGGCTAGCGGCTACGAGCAGTACTTC. Translation: CASSEVWASGYEQYF.

Ten or more counts support this clonotype. The chain couples TRBV12-3 or TRBV12-4 to TRBJ1-5, with 7 bases that match TRBD1. The junction had 18 bases not matched to a gene; V was cut back by 6 bases and J by 1 base. The CDR3 extends over 19 amino acids. For the CDR3, the DNA is TGTGCCAGCAGCGCGTCCGTAACGACAGGGTTTGGAAGCAATCAGCCCCAGCATTTT. The encoded protein is CASSASVTTGFGSNQPQHF.

A remark on this clonotype: This may be a read error, as it is one base from a much larger clone. The chain carries TRBV7-9 and TRBJ1-5; TRBD1 might be the D (5 bases). The CDR3 covers 14 residues. V lost 4 bases and J 10 bases, leaving 17 bases between the germline ends. The germline V gene encodes CDR1 SEHNR and CDR2 FQNEAQ (reference sequence). CDR3 bases: TGTGCCAGCAGCTCGTCCCGGGACGGGGATCCCCAGCATTTT. Its translation is CASSSSRDGDPQHF.

This clonotype was detected many times. The V and J genes are TRBV9 and TRBJ1-1, with D unclear. The V gene lost 4 bases and the J gene lost 1 base, with 14 bases spanning the gap. CDR1 and CDR2 from the germline V gene are SGDLS and YYNGEE. This CDR3 is 15 amino acids long. In DNA form, the CDR3 reads TGTGCCAGCAGCCCCTCGGGGTCCCCGAACACTGAAGCTTTCTTT. Amino acid sequence: CASSPSGSPNTEAFF.

The genes are TRBV19 and TRBJ1-6; D is possibly TRBD1 (5 bases). Germline V gene sequence: CDR1 LNHDA, CDR2 SQIVND (reference sequence). V shed 9 bases and J shed 7 bases, with 25 bases lying between them. The CDR3 is made up of 17 amino acids. CDR3 residues: CARDTKDNRARNSPLHF. The CDR3 DNA sequence: TGTGCCAGGGATACAAAGGACAATCGGGCTCGGAATTCACCCCTCCACTTT.

There are many counts of this clonotype. This sequence joins TRBV6-5 and TRBJ2-7; 8 positions agree with TRBD1. Per the germline V gene, CDR1 is MNHEY and CDR2 is SVGAGI. The CDR3 extends over 15 amino acids. V was clipped by 6 bases and J by 0 bases; unmatched bases: 7. The CDR3: CASSVNRGSSYEQYF. The DNA for the CDR3 is TGTGCCAGCAGCGTAAACAGGGGGAGCTCCTACGAGCAGTACTTC.

The chain joins TRBV28 to TRBJ2-7; D is possibly TRBD2 (6 bases). The DNA end is a closer match to TRBJ2-1, so the J assignment may be wrong. Germline values: CDR1 MDHEN, CDR2 SYDVKM. The CDR3 runs to 15 residues. The CDR3 loop reads CASSQSGVHSYEQFF. In DNA, the CDR3 is TGTGCCAGCAGCCAATCGGGAGTACACTCCTACGAGCAGTTCTTC.

The V call is TRBV29-1, the J call TRBJ2-2; 8 bases match TRBD2. The V and J ends lost 7 bases and 6 bases, in that order; junction bases with no gene match: 13. CDR1 SQVTM and CDR2 ANQGSEA come from the germline V gene. The CDR3 runs to 15 residues. The CDR3 nucleotides read TGCAGCGCCAGCAGCCAAGCGGGAGTATCCGGGGAGCTGTTTTTT. Amino acids: CSASSQAGVSGELFF.

This chain uses TRBV2 with TRBJ1-1; 10 bases map to TRBD1. There are 14 residues in the CDR3. The J segment lost 5 bases and the V segment lost 3 bases, leaving 3 bases of the junction unmatched. Germline values: CDR1 SNHLY, CDR2 FYNNEI. CDR3 residues: CASSDPGQGTEAFF. The CDR3, as DNA: TGTGCCAGCAGTGACCCGGGACAGGGGACTGAAGCTTTCTTT.

In this sample, this clonotype turned up many times. The CDR3, as DNA: TGTGCCAGCAGACCTCGGACAGGGAACACTGAAGCTTTCTTT. This sequence encodes CASRPRTGNTEAFF. This chain connects TRBV7-8 to TRBJ1-1; TRBD1 matches at 7 bases. V was clipped by 6 bases and J by 1 base; unmatched bases: 5. The CDR3 is 14 amino acids. CDR1 SGHVS and CDR2 FQNEAQ come from the germline V gene.

This rearrangement joins TRBV29-1 to TRBJ1-1; 9 nucleotides align to TRBD1. Trimming removed 4 bases from V and 6 bases from J; junction bases left unmatched: 9. Germline V gene lookup returns CDR1 SQVTM and CDR2 ANQGSEA. This CDR3 is built from 14 residues. As DNA, the CDR3 is TGCAGCGTTGGTCTAGCGGGACAGGGTTCTGAAGCTTTCTTT. Protein: CSVGLAGQGSEAFF.

This clonotype was recorded many times. The chain joins TRBV7-2 to TRBJ2-5; D uncertain. V lost 7 bases, J lost 0 bases, and 6 bases lay in between. Per germline, CDR1 SGHTA and CDR2 FQGNSA. This CDR3 contains 12 residues. The CDR3 region has the DNA TGTGCCAGCACCTTGTACCAAGAGACCCAGTACTTC. The encoded protein is CASTLYQETQYF.

With respect to this clonotype: With a much larger clone just one base away, this may be a read error. The genes are TRBV20-1 and TRBJ1-1; 7 bases align to TRBD1. The CDR3 consists of 14 residues. Germline-derived CDR1 and CDR2 are DFQATT and SNEGSKA (reference sequence). The V gene end was trimmed by 5 bases and the J gene end by 2 bases; junction bases not matched to a gene: 8. This CDR3 reads CSAPPTGFNTEAFF. CDR3 DNA: TGCAGTGCTCCCCCGACAGGGTTTAACACTGAAGCTTTCTTT.

This clonotype was seen a single time. It may be a read error: a sequence one base away is much more abundant. The chain carries TRBV28 and TRBJ2-7, with 7 bases that match TRBD1. There are 14 residues in the CDR3. Trimming cost V 4 bases and J 10 bases; bases outside gene matches: 13. CDR1 MDHEN and CDR2 SYDVKM come from the germline V gene. This CDR3 reads CASSSTGWPMEQYF. The CDR3 DNA sequence: TGTGCCAGCAGTTCGACAGGGTGGCCAATGGAACAGTACTTC.

Concerning this clonotype: This clone may be a read error of a much larger clone one base away. The chain joins TRBV12-3 or TRBV12-4 to TRBJ2-7, with a tentative D call TRBD2 (5 bases). This CDR3 has 15 residues. CDR3 loop: CASSLGRGLSYEQHF. CDR3 DNA: TGTGCCAGCAGTTTAGGGCGTGGACTCTCCTACGAGCAGCACTTC.

The sample holds many counts of this clonotype. The chain joins TRBV5-1 to TRBJ1-1, with 7 bases matching TRBD1. This CDR3 spans 13 amino acids. Trimming removed 3 bases from V and 1 base from J; junction bases left unmatched: 0. Germline V lookup: CDR1 SGHRS, CDR2 YFSETQ. CDR3 sequence: CASSWDRNTEAFF. The CDR3 region has the DNA TGCGCCAGCAGCTGGGACAGGAACACTGAAGCTTTCTTT.

Ten or more counts support this clonotype. The V gene is TRBV10-3, the J gene TRBJ1-2, with 9 bases fitting TRBD1. Germline V CDR1 and CDR2: ENHRY, SYGVKD. This CDR3 contains 15 residues. V shed 7 bases, J shed 4 bases, and the junction held 10 bases outside the gene matches. In DNA form, the CDR3 reads TGTGCCATCATGGGGGACAGGGTGCGTTCCTATGGCTACACCTTC. Amino acids: CAIMGDRVRSYGYTF.

As concerns this clonotype: This may come from a read error, since a much larger clone is one base off. The chain recombines TRBV12-3 or TRBV12-4 with TRBJ1-1; D is undetermined. V was pared by 3 bases and J by 4 bases, with 9 bases between. This CDR3 has 13 residues. DNA of the CDR3: TGTGCCAGCAGTTTTGCTCGGGCCACTGAAGCTTTCTTT. Amino acids: CASSFARATEAFF.

The chain recombines TRBV20-1 with TRBJ2-6; TRBD2 matches 13 bases. Looked up from germline, CDR1 is DFQATT and CDR2 is SNEGSKA (reference sequence). This CDR3 spans 17 amino acids. J was trimmed by 4 bases and V by 8 bases; bases with no gene match: 11. The CDR3 DNA reads as TGCAGTTTTGGGACTAGCGGGGCCCTTGGAGGGGCCAACGTCCTGACTTTC. This gives the protein CSFGTSGALGGANVLTF.

CDR3 amino acids: CAISTQGVRNNSPLHF. The CDR3, as DNA: TGTGCCATCAGCACACAGGGGGTCCGAAACAATTCACCCCTCCACTTT. The chain carries TRBV10-3 and TRBJ1-6; 8 positions match TRBD1. CDR1 and CDR2 (germline): ENHRY, SYGVKD. Germline trimming cut 6 bases from V and 7 bases from J; bases unmatched to any gene: 11. This CDR3 contains 16 residues.